This T cell receptor (beta chain) was sequenced in a study of CD8+CD57+ T cells in acquired aplastic anemia. This clonotype was seen only a few times. The target antigen is unknown. Germline values: CDR1 MNHNS, CDR2 SASEGT. The ends were cut back, 5 bases at V and 0 bases at J, with 14 bases in the middle. The CDR3 runs 16 residues. Using genomic DNA as the template, TCR beta VDJ and CDR3 profiling was carried out. Each CDR3 protein gets one entry after TCRdb re-called the reads with MiXCR. This table has around 500,000 distinct CDR3 sequences, around 30% appearing once. The patients chosen for sequencing had shown expansion of CD8+CD57+ cells (detected by flow cytometry). General study findings and limits: CD8+ Simpson's diversity showed no significant patient-control difference. Around 30 was the count of CD8+ CDR3 sequences that patients shared with controls.

Sequencing input: sorted CD4+, CD8+, or CD8+CD57+ T cells (not recorded which) from PBMCs. This receptor was obtained from a human donor with aplastic anemia. The J gene is TRBJ1-3, the V gene TRBV6-1, with unresolved D. The CDR3 nucleotides read TGTGCCAGCAGTATCTCCCGGGCAAACTCTGGAAACACCATATATTTT. Amino acids: CASSISRANSGNTIYF.